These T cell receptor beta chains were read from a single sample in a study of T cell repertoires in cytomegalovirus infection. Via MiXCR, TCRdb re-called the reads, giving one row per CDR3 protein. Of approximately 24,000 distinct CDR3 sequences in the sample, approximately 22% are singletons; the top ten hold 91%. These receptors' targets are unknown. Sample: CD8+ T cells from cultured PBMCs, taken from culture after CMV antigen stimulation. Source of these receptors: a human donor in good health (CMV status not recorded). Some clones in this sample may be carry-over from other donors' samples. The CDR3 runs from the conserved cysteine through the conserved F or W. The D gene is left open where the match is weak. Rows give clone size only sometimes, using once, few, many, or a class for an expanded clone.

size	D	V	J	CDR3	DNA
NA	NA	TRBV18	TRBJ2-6	CASSPTRFSGANVLTF	TGTGCCAGCTCACCAACGAGATTTTCTGGGGCCAACGTCCTGACTTTC
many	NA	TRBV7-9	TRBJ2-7	CASTSAADSPYEQYF	TGTGCCAGCACCTCCGCGGCGGACAGTCCCTACGAGCAGTACTTC
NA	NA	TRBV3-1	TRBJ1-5	CASSQAGVHGNQPQHF	TGTGCCAGCAGCCAAGCAGGGGTTCATGGCAATCAGCCCCAGCATTTT
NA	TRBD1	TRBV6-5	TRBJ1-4	CASSPDRGSLVVFF	TGTGCCAGCAGCCCCGACAGGGGGTCCCTCGTGGTGTTTTTT
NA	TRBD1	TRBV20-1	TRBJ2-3	CSARDYRGQGDTQYF	TGCAGTGCTAGAGATTACAGGGGGCAAGGAGATACGCAGTATTTT
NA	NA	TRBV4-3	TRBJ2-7	CASSQEAGSYEQYF	TGCGCCAGCAGCCAAGAGGCAGGCTCCTACGAGCAGTACTTC
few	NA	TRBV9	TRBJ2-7	CASSVDQGSYEQYF	TGTGCCAGCAGCGTAGACCAGGGCTCCTACGAGCAGTACTTC
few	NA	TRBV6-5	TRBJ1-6	CASSYETGTARSPYNSPLHF	TGTGCCAGCAGTTACGAAACAGGGACGGCCCGGTCCCCGTATAATTCACCCCTCCACTTT
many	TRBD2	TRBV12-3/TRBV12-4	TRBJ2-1	CASRSGGSSYNEQFF	TGTGCCAGCAGGTCTGGCGGGAGCTCCTACAATGAGCAGTTCTTC
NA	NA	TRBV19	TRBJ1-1	CASSTYRAEDTEAFF	TGTGCCAGTAGTACGTACAGGGCGGAGGACACTGAAGCTTTCTTT
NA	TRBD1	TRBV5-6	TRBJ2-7	CASSMGQGGEQYF	TGTGCCAGCAGCATGGGACAGGGTGGCGAGCAGTACTTC
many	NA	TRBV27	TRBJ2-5	CASSYGPVETQYF	TGTGCCAGCAGTTATGGGCCAGTAGAGACCCAGTACTTC
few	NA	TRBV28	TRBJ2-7	CASSLTGDYSYEQYF	TGTGCCAGCAGTCTCACAGGGGACTACTCCTACGAGCAGTACTTC
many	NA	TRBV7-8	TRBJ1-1	CASSLARLAREAFF	TGTGCCAGCAGCTTAGCCAGACTTGCTAGGGAAGCTTTCTTT
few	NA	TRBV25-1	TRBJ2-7	CASLSDRYEQYF	TGTGCCAGCCTCTCCGACCGTTACGAGCAGTACTTC
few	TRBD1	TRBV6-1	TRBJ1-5	CASSERWTGVNQPQHF	TGTGCCAGCAGTGAACGATGGACAGGGGTCAATCAGCCCCAGCATTTT
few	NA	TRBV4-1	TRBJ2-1	CASSQDGLGARDEQFF	TGTGCCAGCAGCCAAGATGGCCTGGGCGCCCGCGATGAGCAGTTCTTC
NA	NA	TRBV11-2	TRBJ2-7	CASSQWARDKSYEQYF	TGTGCCAGCAGCCAGTGGGCTCGGGACAAATCCTACGAGCAGTACTTC
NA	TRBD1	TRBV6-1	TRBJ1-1	CASSTGGVGTEAFF	TGTGCCAGCAGTACAGGGGGCGTCGGCACTGAAGCTTTCTTT
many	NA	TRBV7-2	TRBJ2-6	CASSPGRGYSGANVLTF	TGTGCCAGCAGCCCCGGTAGGGGTTACTCTGGGGCCAACGTCCTGACTTTC
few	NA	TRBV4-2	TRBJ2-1	CASSQEYSNLNEQFF	TGTGCCAGCAGCCAAGAGTACAGTAATCTCAATGAGCAGTTCTTC
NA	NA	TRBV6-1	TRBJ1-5	CASRLGAGGSNQPQHF	TGTGCCAGCAGGCTCGGTGCCGGGGGTAGCAATCAGCCCCAGCATTTT
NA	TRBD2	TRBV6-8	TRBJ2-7	CASSTTGEGAYEQYF	TGTGCCAGCAGTACCACCGGGGAGGGCGCCTACGAGCAGTACTTC
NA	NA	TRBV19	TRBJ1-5	CASSIWSSNQPQHF	TGTGCCAGTAGTATTTGGTCAAGCAATCAGCCCCAGCATTTT
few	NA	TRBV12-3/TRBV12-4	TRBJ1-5	CASSFGQLSNQPQHF	TGTGCCAGCAGTTTCGGACAGCTTAGCAATCAGCCCCAGCATTTT
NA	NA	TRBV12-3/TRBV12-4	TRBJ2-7	CASSLEPGAPYEQYF	TGTGCCAGCAGTTTAGAGCCAGGGGCCCCCTACGAGCAGTACTTC
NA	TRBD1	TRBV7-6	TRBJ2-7	CASSLGTGGSYEQYF	TGTGCCAGCAGCTTAGGGACAGGGGGTAGCTACGAGCAGTACTTC
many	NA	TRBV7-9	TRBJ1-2	CASSLVYRGGTGYTF	TGTGCCAGCAGCTTAGTGTATCGTGGGGGAACCGGCTACACCTTC
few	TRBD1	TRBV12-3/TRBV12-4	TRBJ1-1	CASSLEGARHTEAFF	TGTGCCAGCAGTTTAGAGGGGGCGCGGCACACTGAAGCTTTCTTT
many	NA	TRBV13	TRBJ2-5	CASSPRSGDQRETQYF	TGTGCCAGCAGCCCGCGATCAGGGGATCAGAGAGAGACCCAGTACTTC
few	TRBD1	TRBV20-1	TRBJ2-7	CSALLGTASRGSSYEQYF	TGCAGTGCCCTACTCGGGACAGCCTCTAGGGGTAGCTCCTACGAGCAGTACTTC
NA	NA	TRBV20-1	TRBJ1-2	CSASRPDVLNYGYTF	TGCAGTGCTAGTAGGCCGGACGTGCTTAACTATGGCTACACCTTC
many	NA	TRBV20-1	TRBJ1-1	CSARVGGNTEAFF	TGCAGTGCTAGAGTCGGGGGAAACACTGAAGCTTTCTTT
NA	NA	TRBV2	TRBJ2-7	CASKKQMTAPIYEQYF	TGTGCCAGCAAGAAACAAATGACAGCTCCTATTTACGAGCAGTACTTC
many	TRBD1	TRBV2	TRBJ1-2	CASSQTGTGFGYTF	TGTGCCAGCAGTCAAACCGGGACAGGGTTTGGCTACACCTTC
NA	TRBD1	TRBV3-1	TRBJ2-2	CASSLLGQAAGELFF	TGTGCCAGCAGCCTGCTAGGACAGGCGGCCGGGGAGCTGTTTTTT
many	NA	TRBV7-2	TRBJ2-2	CASRKLPTGELFF	TGTGCCAGCAGAAAACTTCCAACCGGGGAGCTGTTTTTT
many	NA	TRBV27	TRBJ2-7	CASSPSGLGIGEQYF	TGTGCCAGCAGTCCCAGCGGGTTAGGTATCGGCGAGCAGTACTTC
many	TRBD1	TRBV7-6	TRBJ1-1	CASSRGGQPNTEAFF	TGTGCCAGCAGCAGAGGGGGACAGCCGAACACTGAAGCTTTCTTT
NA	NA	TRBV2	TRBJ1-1	CASSDDSTEAFF	TGTGCCAGCAGCGATGACAGCACTGAAGCTTTCTTT
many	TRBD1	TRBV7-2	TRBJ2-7	CASSPGGGPYEQYF	TGTGCCAGCAGCCCAGGGGGCGGACCCTACGAGCAGTACTTC
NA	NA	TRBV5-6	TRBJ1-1	CASSLGVLTEAFF	TGTGCCAGCAGTTTAGGGGTTTTAACTGAAGCTTTCTTT
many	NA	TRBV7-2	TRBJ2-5	CASSSTSALQETQYF	TGTGCCAGCAGTTCGACTTCAGCGCTACAAGAGACCCAGTACTTC
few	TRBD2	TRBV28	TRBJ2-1	CASSSAGPRGEQFF	TGTGCCAGCAGTTCAGCGGGGCCCCGAGGTGAGCAGTTCTTC
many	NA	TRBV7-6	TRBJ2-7	CASSPSGTEQYF	TGTGCCAGCAGCCCTTCTGGGACAGAGCAGTACTTC
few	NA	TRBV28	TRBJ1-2	CASSDTGSGTF	TGTGCCAGCAGTGATACAGGGTCCGGCACCTTC
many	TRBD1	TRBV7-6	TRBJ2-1	CASSSGTGANNEQFF	TGTGCCAGCAGCTCCGGGACAGGGGCAAACAATGAGCAGTTCTTC
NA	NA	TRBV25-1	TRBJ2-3	CASSDFRGTDTQYF	TGTGCCAGCAGTGACTTTAGGGGTACGGATACGCAGTATTTT
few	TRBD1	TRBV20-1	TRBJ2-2	CSARDPGTGQQAGELFF	TGCAGTGCTAGAGATCCGGGGACAGGGCAACAAGCCGGGGAGCTGTTTTTT